This TCR beta chain stems from a study of blood T cell repertoires in COVID-19. This CDR3 region has 14 residues. Trimming cost V 6 bases and J 0 bases; bases outside gene matches: 4. CDR1 and CDR2 from the germline V gene are MDHEN and SYDVKM. Sequenced by immunoSEQ multiplex PCR; TCRdb stores in-frame clones only, minus some. The sample gives over 150,000 clones, around 82% of which show up once; approximately 0.6% is in the top ten. The sample was peripheral blood. The sequence derives from a man between 60 and 70 years old with COVID-19, enrolled during active disease. The chain links TRBV28 to TRBJ1-2; 7 nucleotides agree with TRBD1. CDR3 loop: CASRGTEPNYGYTF. CDR3 bases: TGTGCCAGCAGGGGGACAGAGCCTAACTATGGCTACACCTTC.